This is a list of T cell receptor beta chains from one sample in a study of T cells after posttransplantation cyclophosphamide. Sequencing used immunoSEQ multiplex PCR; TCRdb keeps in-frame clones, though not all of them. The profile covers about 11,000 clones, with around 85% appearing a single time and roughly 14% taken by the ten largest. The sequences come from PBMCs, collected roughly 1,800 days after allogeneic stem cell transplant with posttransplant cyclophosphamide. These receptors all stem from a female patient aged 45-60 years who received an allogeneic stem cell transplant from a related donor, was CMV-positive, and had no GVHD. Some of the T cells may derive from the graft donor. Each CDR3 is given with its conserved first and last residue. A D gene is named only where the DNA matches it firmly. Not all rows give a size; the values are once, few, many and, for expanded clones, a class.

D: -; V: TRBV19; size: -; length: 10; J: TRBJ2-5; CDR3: CASGAETQYF; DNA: TGTGCCAGTGGGGCGGAGACCCAGTACTTC
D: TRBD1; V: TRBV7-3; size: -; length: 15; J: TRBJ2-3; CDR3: CASSSKGQGPDTQYF; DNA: TGTGCCAGCAGCTCTAAGGGACAGGGGCCAGATACGCAGTATTTT
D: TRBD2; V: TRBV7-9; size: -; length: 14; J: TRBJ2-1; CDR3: CASSLGTSGYEQFF; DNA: TGTGCCAGCAGCCTAGGGACTAGCGGATATGAGCAGTTCTTC
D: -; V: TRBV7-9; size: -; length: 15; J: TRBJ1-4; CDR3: CASSSPSGLNEKLFF; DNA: TGTGCCAGCAGCTCTCCCTCGGGACTGAATGAAAAACTGTTTTTT
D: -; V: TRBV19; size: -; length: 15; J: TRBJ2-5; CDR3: CASSMGGRGQETQYF; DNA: TGTGCCAGTAGTATGGGAGGACGAGGCCAAGAGACCCAGTACTTC
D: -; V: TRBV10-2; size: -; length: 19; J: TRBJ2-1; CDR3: CASSALTVPSASSYNEQFF; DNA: TGCGCCAGCAGTGCGCTCACAGTACCTAGCGCCAGTTCCTACAATGAGCAGTTCTTC
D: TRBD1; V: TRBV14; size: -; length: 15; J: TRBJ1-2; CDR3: CASSRGVGTADGYTF; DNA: TGTGCCAGCAGCCGGGGCGTAGGGACAGCTGATGGCTACACCTTC
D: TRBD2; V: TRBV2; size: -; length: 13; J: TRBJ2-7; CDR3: CASKEASGYEQYF; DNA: TGTGCCAGCAAGGAAGCTAGCGGGTACGAGCAGTACTTC
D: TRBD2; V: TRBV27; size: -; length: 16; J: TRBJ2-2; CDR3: CASSLSTSGRPGELFF; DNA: TGTGCCAGCAGTTTATCGACTAGCGGGAGACCCGGGGAGCTGTTTTTT
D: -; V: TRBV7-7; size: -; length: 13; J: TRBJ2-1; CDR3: CASSRTAVGEQFF; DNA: TGTGCCAGCAGCCGGACAGCCGTCGGCGAGCAGTTCTTC
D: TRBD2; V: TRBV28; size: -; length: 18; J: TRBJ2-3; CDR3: CASSSYIPQRGYTDTQYF; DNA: TGTGCCAGCAGCTCTTACATCCCCCAGCGGGGATACACAGATACGCAGTATTTT
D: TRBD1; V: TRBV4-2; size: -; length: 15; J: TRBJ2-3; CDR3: CASRSTGVGTDTQYF; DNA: TGTGCCAGCAGATCCACAGGGGTTGGCACAGATACGCAGTATTTT
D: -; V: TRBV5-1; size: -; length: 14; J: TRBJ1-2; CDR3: CASSLVVSGDGYTF; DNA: TGCGCCAGCAGCTTGGTCGTTTCGGGAGATGGCTACACCTTC
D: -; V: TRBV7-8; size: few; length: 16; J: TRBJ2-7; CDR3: CASSPPLRGSTYEQYF; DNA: TGTGCCAGCAGCCCCCCCTTACGGGGATCCACCTACGAGCAGTACTTC
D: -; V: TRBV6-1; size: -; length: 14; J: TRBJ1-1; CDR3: CASSDLQGNTEAFF; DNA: TGTGCCAGCAGCGACCTACAGGGGAACACTGAAGCTTTCTTT
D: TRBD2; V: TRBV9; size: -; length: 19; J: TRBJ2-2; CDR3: CASSVGGLAGGPSTGELFF; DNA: TGTGCCAGCAGCGTAGGGGGACTAGCGGGAGGGCCGAGTACCGGGGAGCTGTTTTTT
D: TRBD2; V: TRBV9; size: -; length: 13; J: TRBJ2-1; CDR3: CASKASGRTEQFF; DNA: TGTGCCAGCAAGGCTAGCGGGAGGACTGAGCAGTTCTTC
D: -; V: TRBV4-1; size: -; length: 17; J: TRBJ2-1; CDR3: CASRPYLVRQTYNEQFF; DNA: TGCGCCAGCAGGCCGTACTTGGTCCGTCAAACCTACAATGAGCAGTTCTTC
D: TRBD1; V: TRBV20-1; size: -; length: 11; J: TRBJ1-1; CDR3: CSASPGQGAFF; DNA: TGCAGTGCCTCTCCGGGACAGGGGGCTTTCTTT
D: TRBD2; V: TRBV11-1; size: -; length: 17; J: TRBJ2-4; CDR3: CASRPRGAGANHDIQYF; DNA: TGTGCCAGCAGACCCCGTGGAGCGGGAGCTAATCACGACATTCAGTACTTC
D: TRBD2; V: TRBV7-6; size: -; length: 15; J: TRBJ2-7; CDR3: CASSIGTSSGGEQYF; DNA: TGTGCCAGCAGCATCGGGACTAGCTCAGGGGGCGAGCAGTACTTC
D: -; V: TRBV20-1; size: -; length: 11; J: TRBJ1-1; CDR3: CSARARTEAFF; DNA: TGCAGTGCTAGAGCGAGGACTGAAGCTTTCTTT
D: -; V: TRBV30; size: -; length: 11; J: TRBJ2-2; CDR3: CASERTGELFF; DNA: TGTGCCTCCGAACGGACCGGGGAGCTGTTTTTT
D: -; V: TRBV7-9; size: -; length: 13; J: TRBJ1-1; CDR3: CASRVGGRTEAFF; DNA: TGTGCCAGCAGGGTTGGGGGGAGGACTGAAGCTTTCTTT
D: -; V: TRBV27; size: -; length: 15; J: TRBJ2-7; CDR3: CASSATTGTPYEQYF; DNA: TGTGCCAGCAGTGCGACCACAGGTACCCCATACGAGCAGTACTTC
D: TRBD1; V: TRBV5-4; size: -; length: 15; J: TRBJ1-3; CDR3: CASSLGTGTGNTIYF; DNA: TGTGCCAGCAGCTTGGGGACAGGAACTGGAAACACCATATATTTT
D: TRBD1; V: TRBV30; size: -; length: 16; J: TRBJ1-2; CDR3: CASVEPGQGFAYGYTF; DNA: TGTGCCTCGGTAGAACCGGGACAGGGATTTGCCTATGGCTACACCTTC
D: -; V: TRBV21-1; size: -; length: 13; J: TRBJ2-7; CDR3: CASSRGGTYEQYF; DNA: TGTGCCAGCAGCAGGGGCGGGACCTACGAGCAGTACTTC
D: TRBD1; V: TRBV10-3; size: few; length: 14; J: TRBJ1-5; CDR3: CAIGTGDSNQPQHF; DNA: TGTGCCATCGGGACAGGCGATAGCAATCAGCCCCAGCATTTT
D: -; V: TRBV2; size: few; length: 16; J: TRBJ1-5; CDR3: CASRAWGVYSNQPQHF; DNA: TGTGCCAGCAGGGCCTGGGGGGTGTATAGCAATCAGCCCCAGCATTTT
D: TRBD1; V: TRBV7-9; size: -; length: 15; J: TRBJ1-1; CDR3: CASSLPGRGTSEAFF; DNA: TGTGCCAGCAGCTTACCGGGCAGGGGGACTTCTGAAGCTTTCTTT
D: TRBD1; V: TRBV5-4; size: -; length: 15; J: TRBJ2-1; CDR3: CASSLGTGGFNEQFF; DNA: TGTGCCAGCAGCCTAGGGACAGGGGGATTCAATGAGCAGTTCTTC
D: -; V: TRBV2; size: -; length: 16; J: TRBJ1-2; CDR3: CASRRSRAGGSGGYTF; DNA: TGTGCCAGCAGACGAAGCAGGGCAGGTGGTTCGGGCGGCTACACCTTC
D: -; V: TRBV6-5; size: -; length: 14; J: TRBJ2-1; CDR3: CASSRSRESNEQFF; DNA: TGTGCCAGCAGCCGTAGCCGGGAATCCAATGAGCAGTTCTTC
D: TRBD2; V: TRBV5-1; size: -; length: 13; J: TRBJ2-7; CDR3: CASSPGTTYEQYF; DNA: TGCGCCAGCAGCCCTGGGACTACCTACGAGCAGTACTTC
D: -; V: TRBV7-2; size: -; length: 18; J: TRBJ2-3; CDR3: CASSLLVGSLRGTDTQYF; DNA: TGTGCCAGCAGCTTACTCGTCGGGTCACTGAGAGGGACAGATACGCAGTATTTT
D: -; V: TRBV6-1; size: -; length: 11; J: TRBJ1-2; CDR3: CASFWLYGYTF; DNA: TGTGCCAGTTTCTGGCTGTATGGCTACACCTTC
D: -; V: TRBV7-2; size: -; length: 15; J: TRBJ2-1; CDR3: CASSVQADRRHEQFF; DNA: TGTGCCAGCAGCGTACAAGCGGACCGGCGCCATGAGCAGTTCTTC
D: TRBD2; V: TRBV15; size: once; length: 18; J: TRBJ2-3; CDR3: CATSSTMLAGLKSDTQYF; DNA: TGTGCCACCAGCAGTACTATGCTAGCGGGACTTAAATCAGATACGCAGTATTTT
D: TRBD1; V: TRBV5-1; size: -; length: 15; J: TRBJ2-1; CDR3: CASSLDGQGYNEQFF; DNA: TGCGCCAGCAGCTTGGACGGACAGGGCTACAATGAGCAGTTCTTC
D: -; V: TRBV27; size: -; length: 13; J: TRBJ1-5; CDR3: CASSFGVSGPQHF; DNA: TGTGCCAGCAGCTTCGGGGTCTCGGGTCCCCAGCATTTT